The 5 T cell receptor beta chains below all came from one sample that was sequenced in a study. One entry per CDR3 protein results from TCRdb running MiXCR on the 5' RACE reads. The data contain about 50,000 distinct CDR3 sequences, roughly 17% of them singletons. Sequencing was carried out using naive CD4+ T cells sorted from blood. Sample subset: naive CD4+ T cells, CD4+CD45RA+CD25-. Receptors originate from a female donor with breast cancer.

The rearrangement uses TRBV5-6 and TRBJ1-1; a possible D gene is TRBD1 (6 bases). V lost 6 bases and J 1 base, leaving 10 bases between the germline ends. Germline CDR1 SGHDT, CDR2 YYEEEE. CDR3 size: 13 residues. CDR3 sequence reads: CASIQGRNTEAFF. For the CDR3, the DNA is TGTGCCAGCATCCAGGGGAGGAACACTGAAGCTTTCTTT.

This clonotype was picked up a small number of times. This chain joins TRBV18 and TRBJ1-1; D remains unclear. Germline V gene sequence: CDR1 KGHSH, CDR2 LQKENI. Trimming took off 2 bases at V and 1 base at J, with 8 bases between the two ends. This CDR3 is built from 14 residues. The CDR3 nucleotides read TGTGCCAGCTCACCAATGCTCGAGAACACTGAAGCTTTCTTT. Translation gives CASSPMLENTEAFF.

This clonotype was seen at least ten times. This chain uses TRBV28 with TRBJ1-1; D is possibly TRBD1 (5 bases). Germline CDR1 and CDR2: MDHEN and SYDVKM. V was trimmed by 5 bases and J by 5 bases, leaving 18 bases between them. This CDR3 is 15 amino acids long. DNA for the CDR3: TGTGCCAGCAGTGCCCCTTTGGGGGGTTGGACTGAAGCTTTCTTT. Its translation: CASSAPLGGWTEAFF.

This chain uses TRBV2 with TRBJ2-5; D may be TRBD2 (6 bases). The CDR3 is 13 amino acids. Germline V gene data show CDR1 as SNHLY and CDR2 as FYNNEI. V was shortened by 8 bases and J by 5 bases, with 15 bases between the two germline ends. This chain's CDR3 is CASAGRRTETQYF. In DNA, the CDR3 is TGTGCCAGCGCGGGAAGGCGGACGGAGACCCAGTACTTC.

This clonotype was observed at least ten times. The chain carries TRBV29-1 and TRBJ1-5, with TRBD1 identical over 9 bases. The CDR3 runs 17 residues. J gave up 3 bases and V 5 bases, and 14 bases lay outside the gene matches. Germline V gene lookup returns CDR1 SQVTM and CDR2 ANQGSEA. CDR3 in amino acids: CSVLSSGTGWDNQPQHF. The CDR3 DNA reads as TGCAGCGTTCTTAGTTCCGGGACAGGGTGGGACAATCAGCCCCAGCATTTT. The full variable domain, with the rest looked up from reference TRBV29-1 and TRBJ1-5, is SAVISQKPSRDICQRGTSLTIQCQVDSQVTMMFWYRQQPGQSLTLIATANQGSEATYESGFVIDKFPISRPNLTFSTLTVSNMSPEDSSIYLCSVLSSGTGWDNQPQHFGDGTRLSIL.